This TCR beta chain was obtained from a study of blood T cell repertoires in COVID-19. On the study more broadly: Specimens from acute and convalescent COVID-19 originated in the United States, Italy and Spain. The analysed material was cDNA or gDNA that came from T cells, B-cell-depleted T cells, or PBMCs.

Source study methods: Using reference gene primer amplification, nucleated cell counts were estimated. Sequencing was performed with immunoSEQ multiplex PCR; in TCRdb, only in-frame clones are kept and a portion is missing. V and J calls and clone size are as listed in that table; D and trimming were resolved from the DNA. The sample contains 150,000 or so clones, roughly four fifths of which appear only once. The CDR3 contains 16 residues. The V gene's germline CDR1 is MNHEY and CDR2 SVGAGI. Trimming shortened V by 0 bases and J by 2 bases, and 12 bases separated the two germline ends. This receptor was obtained from a human donor with acute or convalescent COVID-19. The donor label of this sample is uncertain. Sequenced input: peripheral blood. The chain carries TRBV6-5 and TRBJ2-3; maybe TRBD2 (7 bases). The CDR3 sequence: CASSYSLAGATDTQYF. As DNA, the CDR3 is TGTGCCAGCAGTTACTCCCTGGCGGGGGCCACAGATACGCAGTATTTT.